These 6 T cell receptor beta chains were all obtained from the same sample, sequenced in a study of cytomegalovirus exposure and HLA in healthy donors. Researchers ran the PCR with 60 Vbeta and 13 Jbeta primers. Assay: immunoSEQ multiplex PCR; the TCRdb copy retains only in-frame clones and omits some. The repertoire holds tens of thousands of clones, with about 70% as singletons. The sample consisted of PBMCs. The receptors were sampled from a male donor in good health and CMV-seropositive.

CDR3 protein: CASSIRGRGGIGELFF. The DNA of the CDR3 is TGTGCCAGTAGTATTCGGGGACGCGGGGGGATCGGGGAGCTGTTTTTT. The rearrangement joins TRBV19 to TRBJ2-2; 8 bases are shared with TRBD2. Germline-derived CDR1 and CDR2 are LNHDA and SQIVND (reference sequence). The CDR3 is made up of 16 amino acids. The J segment lost 7 bases and the V segment lost 3 bases, leaving 10 bases of the junction unmatched.

This chain connects TRBV28 to TRBJ2-7, with 8 bases aligning to TRBD1. The J segment lost 7 bases and the V segment lost 7 bases, leaving 9 bases of the junction unmatched. CDR1 and CDR2 (germline): MDHEN, SYDVKM. There are 13 residues in the CDR3. The CDR3 here is CASTPDRAGEQYF. DNA of the CDR3: TGTGCCAGCACCCCGGACAGGGCTGGGGAGCAGTACTTC.

The chain employs TRBV6-1 and TRBJ1-5; 7 positions agree with TRBD1. Germline trimming cut 2 bases from V and 9 bases from J; bases unmatched to any gene: 10. Per germline, CDR1 MNHNS and CDR2 SASEGT. This CDR3 has 15 residues. This CDR3 reads CASSETGQARTPQHF. Here the CDR3 DNA reads TGTGCCAGCAGTGAAACAGGACAGGCCCGTACGCCCCAGCATTTT.

The V call is TRBV30, the J call TRBJ2-6, with D perhaps matching TRBD1 (6 bases). V dropped 3 bases and J dropped 0 bases, with 18 bases sitting between them. The CDR3 totals 18 residues. CDR1 is GTSNPN, CDR2 SVGIG, per germline (reference sequence). The CDR3 spells CAWSRAGTPNSGANVLTF. The CDR3 DNA reads TGTGCCTGGAGCCGCGCCGGGACACCTAACTCTGGGGCCAACGTCCTGACTTTC.

This chain uses TRBV28 with TRBJ2-7; the D gene is possibly TRBD1 (6 bases). From germline, CDR1 is MDHEN and CDR2 SYDVKM. The V end was cut by 5 bases, the J end by 4 bases, with 18 bases between. CDR3 length: 15 amino acids. The CDR3 sequence: CASSQGGRVYYEQYF. The CDR3 nucleotides read TGTGCCAGCAGTCAAGGGGGACGGGTTTATTACGAGCAGTACTTC. Full variable domain (outside the CDR3, taken from reference TRBV28 and TRBJ2-7): DVKVTQSSRYLVKRTGEKVFLECVQDMDHENMFWYRQDPGLGLRLIYFSYDVKMKEKGDIPEGYSVSREKKERFSLILESASTNQTSMYLCASSQGGRVYYEQYFGPGTRLTVT.

This CDR3 reads CASSLGGGLEETQYF. The CDR3 region has the DNA TGTGCCAGCAGCTTAGGGGGAGGACTAGAAGAGACCCAGTACTTC. The genes are TRBV9 and TRBJ2-5; a possible D gene is TRBD2 (7 bases). Germline CDR1 and CDR2: SGDLS and YYNGEE. The germline V and J ends were trimmed by 4 bases and 3 bases, with 16 bases remaining between them. This CDR3 comprises 15 residues. The full variable domain, in which reference TRBV9 and TRBJ2-5 provide the parts outside the CDR3, is DSGVTQTPKHLITATGQRVTLRCSPRSGDLSVYWYQQSLDQGLQFLIQYYNGEERAKGNILERFSAQQFPDLHSELNLSSLELGDSALYFCASSLGGGLEETQYFGPGTRLLVL.